The 4 T cell receptor beta chains in this list originate from one sample, sequenced in a study of CD8 T cells in ankylosing spondylitis. In TCRdb, the 5' RACE reads were re-called with MiXCR into one record per CDR3 protein. Of about 400,000 distinct CDR3 sequences in the sample, about 20% were seen once. Material: blood, either unsorted or a sorted T cell fraction (not recorded which). The receptors were gathered from a male donor with ankylosing spondylitis or in good health (not recorded which).

The chain is built from TRBV14 and TRBJ2-1, with TRBD1 matching 9 bases. After removal of 4 bases from V and 8 bases from J, the junction contained 12 bases not matched to a gene. Germline V gene sequence: CDR1 SGHDN, CDR2 FVKESK. CDR3 length: 16 amino acids. The DNA for the CDR3 is TGTGCCAGCAGCCCACTGGGGACAGGGTTCGTCGATGAGCAGTTCTTC. Translated: CASSPLGTGFVDEQFF.

This clonotype turned up a few times. J is TRBJ2-2 and V is TRBV29-1; D is uncertain. The CDR3 covers 13 residues. Germline V CDR1 and CDR2: SQVTM, ANQGSEA. V dropped 5 bases and J dropped 2 bases, with 9 bases sitting between them. The CDR3 region has the DNA TGCAGCGTTTATGAGGAAAACACCGGGGAGCTGTTTTTT. This gives the protein CSVYEENTGELFF.

This clonotype was picked up a small number of times. The rearrangement uses TRBV6-5 and TRBJ2-1, with 12 bases lining up with TRBD2. V shed 0 bases and J 2 bases; nucleotides not matched to a gene: 8. Per germline, CDR1 MNHEY and CDR2 SVGAGI. CDR3 size: 19 residues. The CDR3 nucleotides read TGTGCCAGCAGTTACTCGAGTAGGACTAGCGGGACCCCCTACAATGAGCAGTTCTTC. Translating gives CASSYSSRTSGTPYNEQFF.

The V gene is TRBV10-2, the J gene TRBJ2-1; possibly TRBD1 for D (5 bases). CDR3 length: 15 amino acids. Deletions cut 4 bases from V and 3 bases from J, with 13 bases between. CDR1 and CDR2 (germline): WSHSY, SAAADI. The CDR3 reads CASSVGAPIYNEQFF. CDR3 nucleotide sequence: TGCGCCAGCAGTGTTGGGGCCCCTATCTACAATGAGCAGTTCTTC.